Included here is one TCR beta chain sequence, with context. The germline V gene encodes CDR1 KGHSH and CDR2 LQKENI. V shed 3 bases and J shed 2 bases, with 10 bases lying between them. The CDR3 sequence is 14 residues long. TCRdb keeps only in-frame clones here, not all; method: immunoSEQ multiplex PCR. Of some 130,000 clones in the sample, about 93% were seen once. This record comes from a study of T cell responses to AZD1222 COVID-19 vaccine. V and J are TRBV18 and TRBJ1-1; D not resolved. This TCR came from an adult who received the AZD1222 COVID-19 vaccine. Here the sequenced sample was peripheral blood, taken 28 days after the second AZD1222 dose. CDR3 region: CASSPEATNTEAFF. CDR3 bases: TGTGCCAGCTCACCGGAGGCAACCAACACTGAAGCTTTCTTT.